Listed here are 27 T cell receptor beta chains from one sample, sequenced in a study of blood T cell repertoires in COVID-19. Method: immunoSEQ multiplex PCR; TCRdb's copy keeps in-frame clones and lacks some. The sample holds roughly 220,000 clones, 84% seen once. The sequencing input was peripheral blood. The source of these receptors is a man younger than 40 with active or convalescent COVID-19.

The gene calls are TRBV10-3 and TRBJ1-5; weak D call: TRBD1 (5 bases). Per germline, CDR1 ENHRY and CDR2 SYGVKD. CDR3 size: 12 residues. DNA for the CDR3: TGTGCAGGGCCCGGGGGTTCCCTGCCCCAGCATTTT. Protein product: CAGPGGSLPQHF.

The rearrangement joins TRBV7-2 to TRBJ2-4; 7 bases match TRBD2. Germline V gene data show CDR1 as SGHTA and CDR2 as FQGNSA. V lost 5 bases to trimming and J lost 7 bases; unmatched junction nucleotides: 11. CDR3 length: 15 residues. CDR3 protein: CASSQEGRRGNIQYF. CDR3 nucleotide sequence: TGTGCCAGCAGCCAAGAGGGCCGGCGGGGGAACATTCAGTACTTC.

The chain has TRBV19 and TRBJ1-6; D gene unclear. Per the germline V gene, CDR1 is LNHDA and CDR2 is SQIVND (reference sequence). This CDR3 is 9 amino acids long. The germline V and J ends were trimmed by 9 bases and 10 bases, with 4 bases remaining between them. CDR3 sequence reads: CARRSPLHF. CDR3 sequence (DNA): TGTGCCAGGCGGTCACCCCTCCACTTT.

This chain uses TRBV7-9 with TRBJ2-6; tentative D call: TRBD2 (5 bases). The V gene's germline CDR1 is SEHNR and CDR2 FQNEAQ (reference sequence). V dropped 2 bases and J dropped 1 base, with 18 bases sitting between them. CDR3 length: 19 residues. CDR3 bases: TGTGCCAGCAGCTTAAGCGGTCAGCAGCTTTCTTCTGGGGCCAACGTCCTGACTTTC. Its protein product is CASSLSGQQLSSGANVLTF.

This clone was detected once. This chain connects TRBV5-4 to TRBJ2-5; 9 positions agree with TRBD1. J gave up 3 bases and V 1 base, and 4 bases lay outside the gene matches. Germline values: CDR1 SGHNT, CDR2 YYREEE (reference sequence). The CDR3 loop spans 15 amino acids. The CDR3 is CASSLPGQGKETQYF. CDR3 DNA sequence: TGTGCCAGCAGCTTGCCGGGACAGGGAAAAGAGACCCAGTACTTC.

The chain recombines TRBV6-6 with TRBJ2-2; D is unresolved. CDR3 length: 15 amino acids. CDR1 and CDR2 from the germline V gene are MNHNY and SVGAGI (reference sequence). Trimming removed 2 bases at V and 6 bases at J, with 13 bases between. The CDR3 region has the DNA TGTGCCAGCAGTTACAGCCAGGTCCGGTCCGGGGAGCTGTTTTTT. Protein: CASSYSQVRSGELFF.

The chain has TRBV19 and TRBJ2-1; 9 bases fit TRBD2. This CDR3 has 15 amino acids. The germline gives CDR1 LNHDA, CDR2 SQIVND (reference sequence). V trimming: 3 bases; J trimming: 5 bases; junction bases outside the gene matches: 5. CDR3 nucleotide sequence: TGTGCCAGTAGTATGGGGCTAGCGGGACACAATGAGCAGTTCTTC. Amino acid sequence: CASSMGLAGHNEQFF.

This clone showed up just once. V usage is TRBV20-1 and J usage is TRBJ1-5; TRBD1 aligns across 7 bases. The CDR3 runs to 15 residues. Germline lookup yields CDR1 DFQATT and CDR2 SNEGSKA (reference sequence). The junction had 9 bases not matched to a gene; V was cut back by 3 bases and J by 4 bases. Here the CDR3 reads CSASEGQVLNQPQHF. The DNA for the CDR3 is TGCAGTGCTAGTGAAGGACAGGTCCTAAATCAGCCCCAGCATTTT.

This clone was observed a single time. The rearrangement links TRBV9 to TRBJ2-5; 14 bases are a match to TRBD2. The CDR3 has 19 amino acids. In germline, CDR1 is SGDLS, CDR2 YYNGEE. V lost 1 base, J lost 5 bases, and 13 bases stayed unmatched. The CDR3 nucleotides read TGTGCCAGCAGCGTATCTCCGAGGGGACTAGCGGGAGAATGGGAGACCCAGTACTTC. The encoded protein is CASSVSPRGLAGEWETQYF.

This chain links TRBV20-1 with TRBJ2-7; tentatively, D is TRBD1 (6 bases). CDR1 is DFQATT and CDR2 is SNEGSKA in the germline V gene (reference sequence). V lost 3 bases and J lost 6, with 15 bases in between. This CDR3 has 13 amino acids. The DNA of the CDR3 is TGCAGTGCTAGTTATACAGGGCCCCGCGAGCAGTACTTC. Residues: CSASYTGPREQYF.

The table lists this clone with a few counts. This chain links TRBV25-1 with TRBJ2-3; 13 bases align to TRBD2. V lost 3 bases to trimming and J lost 4 bases; unmatched junction nucleotides: 4. The CDR3 is 16 amino acids. Germline lookup yields CDR1 MGHDK and CDR2 SYGVNS. The CDR3 sequence: CASSDLLAGGADTQYF. Here the CDR3 DNA reads TGTGCCAGCAGTGACTTACTAGCGGGGGGGGCAGATACGCAGTATTTT.

This clone has just one count. The CDR3 DNA reads TGTGCCAGCAGTTTAGGGGCGGCCGCTCCCTACGAGCAGTACTTC. Translating it yields CASSLGAAAPYEQYF. The rearrangement uses TRBV27 and TRBJ2-7; possible D gene TRBD1, 5 bases. V lost 2 bases and J lost 2, with 13 bases in between. The CDR3 runs to 15 residues. Germline-derived CDR1 and CDR2 are MNHEY and SMNVEV (reference sequence).

This clone appeared once. This chain joins TRBV5-1 and TRBJ1-2; 12 nucleotides align to TRBD1. Per germline, CDR1 SGHRS and CDR2 YFSETQ. Germline trimming cut 0 bases from V and 12 bases from J; bases unmatched to any gene: 9. This CDR3 has 15 amino acids. CDR3 DNA sequence: TGCGCCAGCAGCTTGGACTCGGGACAGGGGGCGCAGCACACCTTC. Its protein product is CASSLDSGQGAQHTF. The variable domain in full, with the rest retrieved from reference TRBV5-1 and TRBJ1-2, is KAGVTQTPRYLIKTRGQQVTLSCSPISGHRSVSWYQQTPGQGLQFLFEYFSETQRNKGNFPGRFSGRQFSNSRSEMNVSTLELGDSALYLCASSLDSGQGAQHTFGSGTRLTVV.

V and J are TRBV2 and TRBJ2-1; the match to TRBD2 covers 11 bases. The CDR3 consists of 14 residues. J was trimmed by 11 bases and V by 4 bases; bases with no gene match: 7. Germline CDR1 is SNHLY and CDR2 is FYNNEI. As DNA, the CDR3 is TGTGCCAGCAGTGTAGCGGGAGGGTCGAATAAGCAGTTCTTC. Its translation is CASSVAGGSNKQFF.

V is TRBV27 and J is TRBJ1-2; 7 bases match TRBD1. Germline CDR1 reads MNHEY; CDR2 reads SMNVEV (reference sequence). The CDR3 contains 15 residues. Unmatched junction bases numbered 8, after V lost 2 bases and J lost 5 bases. The CDR3 reads CASSLGGTDFYGYTF. CDR3 nucleotides: TGTGCCAGCAGTTTAGGTGGGACAGACTTTTATGGCTACACCTTC.

The chain recombines TRBV28 with TRBJ1-1; 7 positions match TRBD1. Germline V gene sequence: CDR1 MDHEN, CDR2 SYDVKM. The V segment lost 7 bases and the J segment 5 bases; nucleotides outside the gene matches: 7. CDR3 length: 13 residues. CDR3 DNA: TGTGCCAGCACAATCCAGGGGGGAACTGAAGCTTTCTTT. Protein product: CASTIQGGTEAFF.

This chain uses TRBV4-3 with TRBJ2-5; 9 bases fit TRBD1. The CDR3 loop spans 17 amino acids. Germline V lookup: CDR1 LGHNA, CDR2 YSLEER. With V trimmed by 2 bases and J by 4 bases, 11 bases remained unmatched. The DNA for the CDR3 is TGCGCCAGCAGCCAACCCCGGGACAGGGTATGGGGAGAGACCCAGTACTTC. Translating it yields CASSQPRDRVWGETQYF.

The chain uses TRBV28 and TRBJ1-1; D is ambiguous. CDR1 is MDHEN, CDR2 SYDVKM, per germline. Trimming left V 2 bases short and J 0 bases short, with 13 bases between. The CDR3 contains 16 residues. CDR3 amino acids: CASSLRGGVMNTEAFF. The CDR3 DNA reads TGTGCCAGCAGTTTAAGAGGCGGAGTTATGAACACTGAAGCTTTCTTT.

J is TRBJ2-5 and V is TRBV5-8; D unclear. Germline CDR1 is SGHTS and CDR2 is YDEGEE. The CDR3 spans 12 residues. V dropped 0 bases and J dropped 5 bases, with 5 bases sitting between them. The CDR3 protein is CASSLVLETQYF. The CDR3 coding sequence is TGTGCCAGCAGCTTGGTTCTGGAGACCCAGTACTTC.

The genes are TRBV28 and TRBJ1-1; 11 bases fit TRBD1. Germline-derived CDR1 and CDR2 are MDHEN and SYDVKM. This CDR3 comprises 17 residues. Trimming at V came to 3 bases and at J to 4 bases, leaving 10 bases not matched to a gene. CDR3 loop: CASSFGSFGTGGTEAFF. CDR3 nucleotides: TGTGCCAGCAGTTTCGGGAGCTTCGGGACAGGGGGCACTGAAGCTTTCTTT.

This sequence joins TRBV5-1 and TRBJ2-5, with a tentative D call TRBD1 (7 bases). Germline CDR1 SGHRS, CDR2 YFSETQ. The CDR3 totals 14 residues. Trimming pared 6 bases from V and 4 bases from J, leaving 16 bases between. The CDR3 protein is CASMAGGSGETQYF. The CDR3 DNA follows: TGCGCCAGCATGGCAGGGGGGAGTGGAGAGACCCAGTACTTC.

This clone was seen once. The chain recombines TRBV5-4 with TRBJ2-5, with D perhaps TRBD2 (5 bases). The CDR3 length is 14 residues. Per germline, CDR1 SGHNT and CDR2 YYREEE (reference sequence). V shed 2 bases and J shed 2 bases, with 10 bases lying between them. This CDR3 reads CASSFPGKQETQYF. CDR3 sequence (DNA): TGTGCCAGCAGCTTCCCGGGAAAACAAGAGACCCAGTACTTC.

V gene TRBV19 combines with J gene TRBJ1-1; the match to TRBD1 covers 7 bases. This CDR3 has 12 residues. Germline loops: CDR1 LNHDA, CDR2 SQIVND (reference sequence). V dropped 1 base and J dropped 9; count of bases not matched to a gene: 2. The CDR3 reads CASSIARGKAFF. DNA for the CDR3: TGTGCCAGTAGTATAGCCAGGGGGAAAGCTTTCTTT.

The chain uses TRBV19 and TRBJ1-5; 8 positions agree with TRBD1. Looked up from germline, CDR1 is LNHDA and CDR2 is SQIVND (reference sequence). The CDR3 has 14 residues. The ends lost 3 bases at V and 7 bases at J; junction bases unmatched: 5. The DNA for the CDR3 is TGTGCCAGTAGTATCGTTCAGGGGGCCCAGCCCCAGCATTTT. The encoded protein is CASSIVQGAQPQHF. The entire variable domain, with the rest obtained from reference TRBV19 and TRBJ1-5, is as follows: DGGITQSPKYLFRKEGQNVTLSCEQNLNHDAMYWYRQDPGQGLRLIYYSQIVNDFQKGDIAEGYSVSREKKESFPLTVTSAQKNPTAFYLCASSIVQGAQPQHFGDGTRLSIL.

The chain employs TRBV20-1 and TRBJ1-6; D call uncertain. The germline gives CDR1 DFQATT, CDR2 SNEGSKA (reference sequence). The V end lost 3 bases, the J end lost 1 base, and 4 bases lay between the germline ends. The CDR3 length is 13 residues. The CDR3: CSASLSYNSPLHF. In DNA, the CDR3 is TGCAGTGCTAGTCTGTCCTATAATTCACCCCTCCACTTT.

This clone was seen a single time. The J gene is TRBJ1-5, the V gene TRBV7-2, with D possibly matching TRBD1 (5 bases). The CDR3 is 13 residues long. Germline CDR1 and CDR2: SGHTA and FQGNSA. V was clipped by 5 bases and J by 4 bases, with 9 bases between them. The CDR3 sequence: CASSTRQNQPQHF. DNA of the CDR3: TGTGCCAGCAGCACTCGACAGAATCAGCCCCAGCATTTT.

CDR3 sequence: CASSPPGQGSGGYGYTF. The CDR3 nucleotides are TGTGCCAGCAGCCCACCGGGACAGGGTTCGGGAGGCTATGGCTACACCTTC. The chain recombines TRBV5-5 with TRBJ1-2; 9 bases fit TRBD1. This CDR3 comprises 17 residues. Germline CDR1 is SGHKS and CDR2 is YYEKEE (reference sequence). The ends lost 4 bases at V and 4 bases at J; junction bases unmatched: 14.